The subject of this entry is one T cell receptor beta chain. Its cognate antigen is unknown. This sample stems from a study of CD8+CD57+ T cells in acquired aplastic anemia. CD8+CD57+ cell expansion had been shown by flow cytometry in patients chosen for sequencing. The template for TCR beta VDJ and CDR3 sequence profiling was genomic DNA. A single record per CDR3 protein comes from TCRdb applying MiXCR to the reads. The profile covers approximately 180,000 distinct CDR3 sequences, with around half appearing a single time and about 1.8% taken by the ten largest. Study findings and constraints: CD8+ Simpson's diversity did not differ significantly between patients and controls.

The clonotype comes from a human donor with aplastic anemia. The sequenced sample was sorted CD4+, CD8+, or CD8+CD57+ T cells (not recorded which) from PBMCs.

The CDR3 spells CASRQVEAFF. For the CDR3, the DNA is TGTGCCAGCAGACAGGTTGAAGCTTTCTTT. The chain has TRBV2 and TRBJ1-1; D is possibly TRBD1 (5 bases). Germline CDR1 is SNHLY and CDR2 is FYNNEI. V was trimmed by 6 bases and J by 7 bases, leaving 6 bases between them. The CDR3 has 10 residues.